Shown below are 23 T cell receptor beta chains from a single sample sequenced in a study of blood T cell repertoires in COVID-19. Here immunoSEQ multiplex PCR was the method, and the copy in TCRdb shows in-frame clones only, minus some. The sample has 110,000 or so clones, 88% seen once. Sequences were obtained from peripheral blood. The receptors originated from a human donor in a cohort sampled during active COVID-19.

The gene calls are TRBV30 and TRBJ2-1, with TRBD1 matching 7 bases. This CDR3 is built from 14 residues. With V trimmed by 0 bases and J by 8 bases, 7 bases remained unmatched. Germline-derived CDR1 and CDR2 are GTSNPN and SVGIG (reference sequence). CDR3 sequence: CAWSVRQGIDEQFF. For the CDR3, the DNA is TGTGCCTGGAGTGTACGACAGGGAATCGATGAGCAGTTCTTC. Supplemented by reference TRBV30 and TRBJ2-1, the full variable domain reads SQTIHQWPATLVQPVGSPLSLECTVEGTSNPNLYWYRQAAGRGLQLLFYSVGIGQISSEVPQNLSASRPQDRQFILSSKKLLLSDSGFYLCAWSVRQGIDEQFFGPGTRLTVL.

The rearrangement joins TRBV5-6 to TRBJ1-4; D call uncertain. Looked up from germline, CDR1 is SGHDT and CDR2 is YYEEEE. Between the trimmed V and J ends, which lost 0 bases and 7 bases, there was a span of 10 bases. This CDR3 is built from 14 residues. DNA for the CDR3: TGTGCCAGCAGCTTGGCGGTTATAAGTGAAAAACTGTTTTTT. Amino acids: CASSLAVISEKLFF.

V gene TRBV18 combines with J gene TRBJ2-5; 11 bases align to TRBD1. The ends lost 2 bases at V and 4 bases at J; junction bases unmatched: 9. The CDR3 extends over 17 amino acids. From germline, CDR1 is KGHSH and CDR2 LQKENI. This CDR3 reads CASSPEWTGGRGETQYF. In DNA form, the CDR3 reads TGTGCCAGCTCACCAGAATGGACAGGGGGCAGGGGAGAGACCCAGTACTTC.

The V gene is TRBV27, the J gene TRBJ2-7; D might be TRBD1 (6 bases). CDR3 size: 15 residues. Trimming took 5 bases from V and 2 from J, leaving 16 bases between them. CDR1 MNHEY and CDR2 SMNVEV come from the germline V gene (reference sequence). CDR3 protein: CASSLLPDSTYEQYF. Written as DNA, the CDR3 is TGTGCCAGCAGTCTACTTCCGGACAGCACCTACGAGCAGTACTTC.

The CDR3 bases are TGTGCCAGCAGTCCTGACACCCGGGGGAGCACAGATACGCAGTATTTT. Translated, it gives CASSPDTRGSTDTQYF. This sequence joins TRBV28 and TRBJ2-3; D may be TRBD2 (6 bases). V was pared by 5 bases and J by 0 bases, with 15 bases between. This CDR3 spans 16 amino acids. Germline V gives CDR1 MDHEN, CDR2 SYDVKM.

The V gene is TRBV28, the J gene TRBJ2-2, with a possible D match to TRBD2 (6 bases). Between the trimmed V and J ends, which lost 8 bases and 5 bases, there was a span of 15 bases. CDR3 length: 14 residues. Germline V gene lookup returns CDR1 MDHEN and CDR2 SYDVKM. The CDR3 region is CASGTRGGTGELFF. CDR3 in DNA: TGTGCCAGCGGTACGCGGGGAGGAACCGGGGAGCTGTTTTTT.

This clone was detected only once. This chain links TRBV5-1 with TRBJ2-7, with 7 bases matching TRBD1. The V segment lost 4 bases and the J segment 2 bases; nucleotides outside the gene matches: 12. The germline CDR1 and CDR2 sequences are SGHRS and YFSETQ. This CDR3 has 16 amino acids. The CDR3, as DNA: TGCGCCAGCAGCAAGGTACAGGGGTCGATCCCCTACGAGCAGTACTTC. Translating gives CASSKVQGSIPYEQYF.

V and J are TRBV7-9 and TRBJ1-2; 9 positions agree with TRBD1. The CDR3 has 16 residues. The germline CDR1 and CDR2 sequences are SEHNR and FQNEAQ (reference sequence). The J segment lost 4 bases and the V segment lost 4 bases, leaving 10 bases of the junction unmatched. The CDR3 nucleotides read TGTGCCAGCAGCTCTCTTGGGGACAGGGCATTCTATGGCTACACCTTC. Protein sequence: CASSSLGDRAFYGYTF.

The chain couples TRBV5-6 to TRBJ2-5; D remains ambiguous. The germline V and J ends were trimmed by 0 bases and 2 bases, with 8 bases remaining between them. Germline V gene sequence: CDR1 SGHDT, CDR2 YYEEEE. CDR3 size: 14 residues. CDR3 DNA: TGTGCCAGCAGCTTGGTTCAAGCTCAAGAGACCCAGTACTTC. Protein product: CASSLVQAQETQYF. The complete variable domain, with remaining parts taken from reference TRBV5-6 and TRBJ2-5, reads DAGVTQSPTHLIKTRGQQVTLRCSPKSGHDTVSWYQQALGQGPQFIFQYYEEEERQRGNFPDRFSGHQFPNYSSELNVNALLLGDSALYLCASSLVQAQETQYFGPGTRLLVL.

This clone was seen only once. The chain carries TRBV6-6 and TRBJ1-1; D call uncertain. In germline, CDR1 is MNHNY, CDR2 SVGAGI (reference sequence). V was shortened by 5 bases and J by 2 bases, with 6 bases between the two germline ends. The CDR3 totals 12 residues. CDR3 bases: TGTGCCAGCAGTCAAACTAACACTGAAGCTTTCTTT. Translated, it gives CASSQTNTEAFF.

The CDR3 region has the DNA TGTGCCAGCAGTTTCTTCAGGGAATTTCCTGAAGCTTTCTTT. It specifies CASSFFREFPEAFF. The chain combines TRBV28 with TRBJ1-1; possible D gene TRBD1, 5 bases. The CDR3 is made up of 14 amino acids. CDR1 MDHEN and CDR2 SYDVKM come from the germline V gene. V lost 3 bases and J 6 bases, leaving 14 bases between the germline ends.

The rearrangement links TRBV11-2 to TRBJ1-5; TRBD1 is a possible D gene (6 bases). Per the germline V gene, CDR1 is SGHAT and CDR2 is FQNNGV. V dropped 3 bases and J dropped 4 bases, with 10 bases sitting between them. CDR3 length: 14 amino acids. As DNA, the CDR3 is TGTGCCAGCAGCTTGGGGGCCTCAAATCAGCCCCAGCATTTT. Amino acid sequence: CASSLGASNQPQHF.

The gene calls are TRBV5-1 and TRBJ2-7; D is uncertain. This CDR3 region has 13 residues. Trimming removed 4 bases at V and 3 bases at J, with 11 bases between. CDR1 and CDR2 from the germline V gene are SGHRS and YFSETQ. As DNA, the CDR3 is TGCGCCAGCAGCCCCGACAATCGCTACGAGCAGTACTTC. This encodes CASSPDNRYEQYF.

The genes are TRBV19 and TRBJ2-7; 8 nucleotides match TRBD2. CDR1 and CDR2 (germline): LNHDA, SQIVND (reference sequence). Germline trimming cut 5 bases from V and 2 bases from J; bases unmatched to any gene: 14. CDR3 length: 17 residues. CDR3 in amino acids: CASSPGTSDFGTYEQYF. In DNA form, the CDR3 reads TGTGCCAGTAGTCCCGGGACTAGTGATTTCGGCACCTACGAGCAGTACTTC.

The rearrangement uses TRBV14 and TRBJ1-3; D ambiguous. Germline V gives CDR1 SGHDN, CDR2 FVKESK. This CDR3 region has 15 residues. The V and J ends lost 4 bases and 0 bases respectively, with 10 bases between them. In DNA, the CDR3 is TGTGCCAGCAGCCCTACGATGTACTCTGGAAACACCATATATTTT. It specifies CASSPTMYSGNTIYF.

The chain carries TRBV19 and TRBJ2-3; 12 nucleotides match TRBD2. V lost 5 bases and J lost 3; bases outside the gene matches: 9. The CDR3 covers 17 residues. Germline-derived CDR1 and CDR2 are LNHDA and SQIVND (reference sequence). In DNA, the CDR3 is TGTGCCAGTAGTTCCCTAGAGACTAGCGGGAGTACAGATACGCAGTATTTT. This codes for CASSSLETSGSTDTQYF.

The chain combines TRBV7-8 with TRBJ2-5; a weak D match, TRBD1 (5 bases). CDR1 and CDR2 from the germline V gene are SGHVS and FQNEAQ. The CDR3 runs 13 residues. The ends were cut back, 1 base at V and 5 bases at J, with 8 bases in the middle. The CDR3 DNA is TGTGCCAGCAGCTTAGGACAGTTGGAGACCCAGTACTTC. Protein sequence: CASSLGQLETQYF.

The rearrangement joins TRBV12-5 to TRBJ2-5; D perhaps matches TRBD2 (5 bases). This CDR3 region has 15 residues. V was pared by 0 bases and J by 1 base, with 9 bases between. Germline CDR1 LGHNT, CDR2 FRNRAP. The CDR3 reads CASGLVPSGQETQYF. Here the CDR3 DNA reads TGTGCTAGTGGTTTGGTACCCAGCGGCCAAGAGACCCAGTACTTC.

The chain joins TRBV5-6 to TRBJ2-2; possible D gene TRBD1, 5 bases. Trimming took off 5 bases at V and 2 bases at J, with 7 bases between the two ends. CDR1 is SGHDT and CDR2 is YYEEEE in the germline V gene. The CDR3 totals 13 residues. DNA for the CDR3: TGTGCCAGCAGAAGGGGCAACACCGGGGAGCTGTTTTTT. Protein: CASRRGNTGELFF.

The chain is built from TRBV4-1 and TRBJ2-7, with 7 nucleotides matching TRBD1. V trimming: 0 bases; J trimming: 3 bases; junction bases outside the gene matches: 5. This CDR3 spans 15 amino acids. Germline lookup yields CDR1 MGHRA and CDR2 YSYEKL. DNA of the CDR3: TGCGCCAGCAGCCAAGAAGACAGGGTGGGCTACGAGCAGTACTTC. Translating gives CASSQEDRVGYEQYF.

The chain employs TRBV7-9 and TRBJ2-5; a possible D gene is TRBD2 (5 bases). Trimming left V 5 bases short and J 5 bases short, with 12 bases between. The CDR3 consists of 13 residues. CDR1 and CDR2 (germline): SEHNR, FQNEAQ (reference sequence). CDR3 loop: CASSTPGSETQYF. The CDR3 nucleotides are TGTGCCAGCAGCACCCCGGGATCGGAGACCCAGTACTTC. Looking up the rest from reference TRBV7-9 and TRBJ2-5 gives the full variable domain: DTGVSQNPRHKITKRGQNVTFRCDPISEHNRLYWYRQTLGQGPEFLTYFQNEAQLEKSRLLSDRFSAERPKGSFSTLEIQRTEQGDSAMYLCASSTPGSETQYFGPGTRLLVL.

The genes are TRBV2 and TRBJ1-6, with D possibly TRBD1 on 5 matching bases. CDR3 length equals 13 residues. The V gene lost 6 bases and the J gene lost 8 bases, with 11 bases spanning the gap. CDR1 is SNHLY and CDR2 is FYNNEI in the germline V gene. CDR3 in amino acids: CASRQGSDSPLHF. For the CDR3, the DNA is TGTGCCAGCAGGCAGGGTAGTGATTCACCCCTCCACTTT.

CDR3 bases: TGTGCCAGCAGCGCCCGGCGAGGGACAGGGGGCTTGGGCGAGCAGTACTTC. Translated: CASSARRGTGGLGEQYF. The rearrangement joins TRBV9 to TRBJ2-7, with 12 bases that match TRBD1. From germline, CDR1 is SGDLS and CDR2 YYNGEE. The CDR3 extends over 17 amino acids. V was clipped by 3 bases and J by 6 bases; unmatched bases: 13.